The clone carrying this T cell receptor beta chain was seen just once. CDR1 is SGHTA, CDR2 FQGNSA, per germline. V lost 2 bases, J lost 1 base, and 4 bases stayed unmatched. The CDR3 totals 17 residues. The data were produced by immunoSEQ multiplex PCR, yet TCRdb's version contains in-frame clones alone and is incomplete. Of roughly 150,000 clones listed, more than 70% are singletons. The data stem from a study of blood T cell repertoires in COVID-19. The receptor was derived from a man aged 60 to 75 with acute or convalescent COVID-19. V and J are TRBV7-2 and TRBJ2-2; 10 bases align to TRBD1. The source material was peripheral blood. The CDR3 coding sequence is TGTGCCAGCAGCTTACGACAGGGGGCGCGGAACACCGGGGAGCTGTTTTTT. Translated: CASSLRQGARNTGELFF. Variable domain in full (rest from reference TRBV7-2 and TRBJ2-2): GAGVSQSPSNKVTEKGKDVELRCDPISGHTALYWYRQSLGQGLEFLIYFQGNSAPDKSGLPSDRFSAERTGGSVSTLTIQRTQQEDSAVYLCASSLRQGARNTGELFFGEGSRLTVL.